This T cell receptor (beta chain) was documented in a study of blood T cell repertoires in COVID-19. Data came from immunoSEQ multiplex PCR; TCRdb stores just in-frame clones and leaves some out. The table includes some 98,000 clones, 82% detected once. This CDR3 has 15 amino acids. V dropped 3 bases and J dropped 1 base, with 12 bases sitting between them. Germline loops: CDR1 MNHNY, CDR2 SVGAGI (reference sequence). This chain links TRBV6-6 with TRBJ1-2; D may be TRBD1 (5 bases). The sequencing input was peripheral blood. The receptor was derived from a man between 65 and 85 years old with active or convalescent COVID-19. CDR3 nucleotides: TGTGCCAGCAGTTATGCCCAGGGACTTAACTATGGCTACACCTTC. Translation: CASSYAQGLNYGYTF.